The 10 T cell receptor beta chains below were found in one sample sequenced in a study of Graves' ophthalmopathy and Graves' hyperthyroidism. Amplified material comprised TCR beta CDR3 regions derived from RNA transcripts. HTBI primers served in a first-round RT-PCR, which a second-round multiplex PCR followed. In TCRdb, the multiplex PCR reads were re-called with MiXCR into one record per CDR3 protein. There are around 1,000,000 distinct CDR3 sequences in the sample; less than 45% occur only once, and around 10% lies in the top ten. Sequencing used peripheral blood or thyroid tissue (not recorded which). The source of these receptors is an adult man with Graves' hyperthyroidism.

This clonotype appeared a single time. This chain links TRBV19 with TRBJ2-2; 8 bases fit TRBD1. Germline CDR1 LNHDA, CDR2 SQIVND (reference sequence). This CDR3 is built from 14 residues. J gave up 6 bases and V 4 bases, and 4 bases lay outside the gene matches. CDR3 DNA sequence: TGTGCCAGTAGTACGTCAGGGGGCGCCGGGGAGCTGTTTTTT. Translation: CASSTSGGAGELFF.

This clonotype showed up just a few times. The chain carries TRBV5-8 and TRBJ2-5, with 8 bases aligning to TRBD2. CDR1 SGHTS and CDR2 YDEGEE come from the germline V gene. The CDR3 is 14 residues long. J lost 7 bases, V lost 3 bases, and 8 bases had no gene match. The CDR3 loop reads CASSSGGGSVTQYF. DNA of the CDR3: TGTGCCAGCAGCTCCGGGGGGGGGTCGGTGACCCAGTACTTC. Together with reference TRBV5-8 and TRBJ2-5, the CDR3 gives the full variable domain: EAGVTQSPTHLIKTRGQQATLRCSPISGHTSVYWYQQALGLGLQFLLWYDEGEERNRGNFPPRFSGRQFPNYSSELNVNALELEDSALYLCASSSGGGSVTQYFGPGTRLLVL.

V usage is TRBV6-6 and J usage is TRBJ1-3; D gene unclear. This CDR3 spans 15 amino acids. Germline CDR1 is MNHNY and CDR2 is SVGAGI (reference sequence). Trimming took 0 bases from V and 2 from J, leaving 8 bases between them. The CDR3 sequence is CASSYSGRAGNTIYF. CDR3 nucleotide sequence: TGTGCCAGCAGTTACTCGGGGAGGGCTGGAAACACCATATATTTT.

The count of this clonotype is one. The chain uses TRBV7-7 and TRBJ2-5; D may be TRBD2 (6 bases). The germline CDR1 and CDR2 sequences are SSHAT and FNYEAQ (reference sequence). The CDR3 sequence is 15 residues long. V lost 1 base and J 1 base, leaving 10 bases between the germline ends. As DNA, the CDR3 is TGTGCCAGCAGCTTAGGCGGGGTCGCCCAAGAGACCCAGTACTTC. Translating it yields CASSLGGVAQETQYF.

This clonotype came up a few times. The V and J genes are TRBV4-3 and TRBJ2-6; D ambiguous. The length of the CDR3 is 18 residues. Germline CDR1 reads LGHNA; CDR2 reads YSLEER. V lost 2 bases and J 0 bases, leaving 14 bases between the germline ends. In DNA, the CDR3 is TGCGCCAGCAGCCAACGATGGGAAAGGGACTCTGGGGCCAACGTCCTGACTTTC. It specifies CASSQRWERDSGANVLTF.

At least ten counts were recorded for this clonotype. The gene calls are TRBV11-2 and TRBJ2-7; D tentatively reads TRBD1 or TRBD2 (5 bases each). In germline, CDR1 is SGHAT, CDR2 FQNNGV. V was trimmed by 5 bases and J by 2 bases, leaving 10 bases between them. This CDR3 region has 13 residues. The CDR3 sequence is CASSEGFAYEQYF. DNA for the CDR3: TGTGCCAGCAGCGAGGGGTTCGCCTACGAGCAGTACTTC.

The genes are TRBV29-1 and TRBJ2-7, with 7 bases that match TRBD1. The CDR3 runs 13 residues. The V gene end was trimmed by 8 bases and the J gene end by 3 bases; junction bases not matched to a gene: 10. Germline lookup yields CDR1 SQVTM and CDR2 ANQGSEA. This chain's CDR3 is CSSRQGAIYEQYF. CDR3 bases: TGCAGCAGTCGACAGGGAGCTATCTACGAGCAGTACTTC.

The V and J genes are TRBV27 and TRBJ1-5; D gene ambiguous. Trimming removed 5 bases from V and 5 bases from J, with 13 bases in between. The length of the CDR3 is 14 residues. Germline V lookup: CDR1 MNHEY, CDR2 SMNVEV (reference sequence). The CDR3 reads CASSLRPNYQPQHF. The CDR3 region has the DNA TGTGCCAGCAGTCTACGACCGAACTATCAGCCCCAGCATTTT.

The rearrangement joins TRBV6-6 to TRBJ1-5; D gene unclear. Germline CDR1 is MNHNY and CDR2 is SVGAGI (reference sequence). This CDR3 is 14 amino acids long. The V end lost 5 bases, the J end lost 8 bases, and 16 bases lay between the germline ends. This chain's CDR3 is CASSPSHRFEPQHF. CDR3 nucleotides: TGTGCCAGCAGTCCATCGCACCGGTTCGAGCCCCAGCATTTT.

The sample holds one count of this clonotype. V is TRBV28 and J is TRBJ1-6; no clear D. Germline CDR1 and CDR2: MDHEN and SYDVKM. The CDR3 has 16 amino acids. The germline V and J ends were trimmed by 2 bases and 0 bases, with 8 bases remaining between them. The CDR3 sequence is CASSLTASSYNSPLHF. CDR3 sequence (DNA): TGTGCCAGCAGTTTAACGGCGAGCTCCTATAATTCACCCCTCCACTTT.